This is a list of T cell receptor beta chains from one sample in a study of Ad26.COV2.S vaccination and SARS-CoV-2 variants. Produced via immunoSEQ multiplex PCR; TCRdb's table is partial and in-frame only. The sample gives about 350,000 clones, about 92% of which show up once; 3.9% is in the top ten. The input for sequencing was peripheral blood, taken after recovery from COVID-19. These receptors all stem from a human donor who had recovered from COVID-19. The CDR3 runs from the conserved cysteine through the conserved F or W. D genes are given only for firm matches. Size values are once, few and many counts, or a class for expanded clones, and some rows have none.

CDR3nt | CDR3aa | v_gene | d_gene | abundance | j_gene | len
TGTGCCAGCAGCTTCGGGACAGTAAGCTCCCCAGAGACCCAGTACTTC | CASSFGTVSSPETQYF | TRBV7-2 | TRBD1 | - | TRBJ2-5 | 16
TGTGCCAGCAGCCGGGGGCCAGGCTTGAACACTGAAGCTTTCTTT | CASSRGPGLNTEAFF | TRBV14 | - | - | TRBJ1-1 | 15
TGTGCCAGCACTTCACCACACAGCACAGGGCCCACTGAAGCTTTCTTT | CASTSPHSTGPTEAFF | TRBV25-1 | - | once | TRBJ1-1 | 16
TGTGCCAGCAGTCCTTCGACAGGGATTCCCAATCAGCCCCAGCATTTT | CASSPSTGIPNQPQHF | TRBV27 | TRBD1 | - | TRBJ1-5 | 16
TGTGCCAGCTCAAACCGGGACAGGGTCACTCCAAGTCAGCCCCAGCATTTT | CASSNRDRVTPSQPQHF | TRBV18 | TRBD1 | - | TRBJ1-5 | 17
TGTGCCAGTAGTACAGACACCAACACCGGGGAGCTGTTTTTT | CASSTDTNTGELFF | TRBV19 | - | - | TRBJ2-2 | 14
TGTGCCAGCAGCCGGTCCGGGTGGGGAGATGGAAACACCATATATTTT | CASSRSGWGDGNTIYF | TRBV7-2 | - | - | TRBJ1-3 | 16
TGTGCCAGCAGCGCCCAACGACAGGAATGGAACACTGAAGCTTTCTTT | CASSAQRQEWNTEAFF | TRBV7-9 | - | - | TRBJ1-1 | 16
TGTGCCAGCAGACCCACGGGGGGGGCTACGGTCTACGAGCAGTACTTC | CASRPTGGATVYEQYF | TRBV2 | TRBD2 | - | TRBJ2-7 | 16
TGCGCCAGCCGGCGGGGGGACGGAAAGGACGGGGAGCTGTTTTTT | CASRRGDGKDGELFF | TRBV4-1 | TRBD2 | - | TRBJ2-2 | 15
TGTGCCAGCAGCCCCCCGGGTAGCACTGAAGCTTTCTTT | CASSPPGSTEAFF | TRBV9 | - | - | TRBJ1-1 | 13
TGTGCCAGCAGCGCCCGGGCAGTCTATGGCTACACCTTC | CASSARAVYGYTF | TRBV21-1 | - | - | TRBJ1-2 | 13
TGTGCCAGCTCAGGGGGACCGACGGGTTTGAGCAATCAGCCCCAGCATTTT | CASSGGPTGLSNQPQHF | TRBV18 | - | once | TRBJ1-5 | 17